This T cell receptor beta chain was found in a study of lymphopenia after photon versus proton radiotherapy. The method was immunoSEQ multiplex PCR; TCRdb's version includes in-frame clones alone and lacks a portion of them. The data contain around 27,000 clones, about 92% of them singletons. The germline V gene encodes CDR1 SGHVS and CDR2 FNYEAQ. This CDR3 comprises 13 residues. Trimming removed 5 bases from V and 4 bases from J, with 8 bases in between. This receptor was identified in a woman in her forties or fifties with cholangiocarcinoma. The V and J genes are TRBV7-6 and TRBJ2-2; D is unclear. The sequencing here drew on peripheral blood, taken from a patient treated with photon-based radiotherapy. The CDR3 DNA follows: TGTGCCAGCAGCGTTCAAACCACCGGGGAGCTGTTTTTT. Its protein product is CASSVQTTGELFF.